The 27 T cell receptor beta chains given below trace back to one sample, sequenced in a study of shared clonotypes between healthy human individuals. Clones were read by immunoSEQ multiplex PCR, and TCRdb kept only the in-frame ones, dropping some. The sample contains about 2 million clones, about 94% of which appear only once. CD45RO-negative, CCR7-positively selected cells formed the naive CD8 fraction, excluding terminally differentiated effector memory CD45RA+ cells. Sequenced material: naive CD8+ T cells sorted from blood. The receptors originated from a man in his late teens or twenties in good health.

This clone was found a few times. The identical CDR3 is also encoded by other nucleotide sequences in the sample. The rearrangement links TRBV5-1 to TRBJ1-1; D is unclear. Germline-derived CDR1 and CDR2 are SGHRS and YFSETQ. CDR3 length: 13 amino acids. Deletions cut 2 bases from V and 1 base from J, with 6 bases between. The CDR3 DNA reads as TGCGCCAGCAGCTTATCCCCGAACACTGAAGCTTTCTTT. Protein product: CASSLSPNTEAFF.

The chain couples TRBV4-2 to TRBJ2-7; 8 bases are shared with TRBD2. Unmatched junction bases numbered 13, after V lost 8 bases and J lost 7 bases. The CDR3 runs to 14 residues. Per the germline V gene, CDR1 is LGHNA and CDR2 is YNFKEQ. The CDR3 DNA follows: TGTGCCAGCTCCCCCGACGGGGGGGCTGGAGAGCAGTACTTC. Residues: CASSPDGGAGEQYF.

V gene TRBV2 combines with J gene TRBJ2-1; tentatively, D is TRBD2 (6 bases). This CDR3 contains 16 residues. The germline V gene encodes CDR1 SNHLY and CDR2 FYNNEI. The V and J ends lost 10 bases and 0 bases respectively, with 19 bases between them. The CDR3, as DNA: TGTGCCATCTTCGGTCAGCGGGTTAGCTCCTACAATGAGCAGTTCTTC. Its protein is CAIFGQRVSSYNEQFF.

The rearrangement uses TRBV6-5 and TRBJ2-7; D uncertain. There are 13 residues in the CDR3. The V end was cut by 6 bases, the J end by 3 bases, with 12 bases between. Germline V lookup: CDR1 MNHEY, CDR2 SVGAGI. This CDR3 reads CASRHRTDYEQYF. CDR3 nucleotides: TGTGCCAGCAGACATCGGACGGACTACGAGCAGTACTTC.

Remarks on this clone: This same CDR3 is encoded by further DNA sequences in the sample. The rearrangement links TRBV10-1 to TRBJ2-1; D ambiguous. Trimming took off 2 bases at V and 4 bases at J, with 6 bases between the two ends. Germline V CDR1 and CDR2: WNHNN, SYGVQD (reference sequence). There are 13 residues in the CDR3. Here the CDR3 DNA reads TGCGCCAGCAGTGAGACCCCATACAATGAGCAGTTCTTC. Translating gives CASSETPYNEQFF.

The gene calls are TRBV6-5 and TRBJ2-7, with no clear D. The CDR3 is 12 amino acids. Germline CDR1 is MNHEY and CDR2 is SVGAGI. Trimming left V 5 bases short and J 6 bases short, with 11 bases between. The CDR3, as DNA: TGTGCCAGCAGTCAAGGGTGGGGCGAGCAGTACTTC. This sequence encodes CASSQGWGEQYF.

This chain joins TRBV6-6 and TRBJ2-3, with D possibly matching TRBD2 (5 bases). The V gene's germline CDR1 is MNHNY and CDR2 SVGAGI (reference sequence). This CDR3 is built from 15 residues. The ends were cut back, 4 bases at V and 10 bases at J, with 21 bases in the middle. In DNA, the CDR3 is TGTGCCAGCAGTTCCGACCCCCGAGGAGGTGGTGCGCAGTATTTT. It translates to CASSSDPRGGGAQYF.

The V gene is TRBV28, the J gene TRBJ2-1, with unresolved D. V was pared by 3 bases and J by 0 bases, with 9 bases between. This CDR3 has 15 amino acids. Germline CDR1 MDHEN, CDR2 SYDVKM. The CDR3 here is CASSFVGRSYNEQFF. CDR3 sequence (DNA): TGTGCCAGCAGTTTTGTCGGACGCTCCTACAATGAGCAGTTCTTC.

The J gene is TRBJ2-5, the V gene TRBV4-3; D possibly corresponds to TRBD1 (6 bases). With 1 base removed from V and 1 base from J, the gap between germline ends came to 10 bases. This CDR3 is 15 amino acids long. Germline V gene data show CDR1 as LGHNA and CDR2 as YSLEER. The CDR3 DNA sequence: TGCGCCAGCAGCCAAGTTGACAGGACCCAAGAGACCCAGTACTTC. This sequence encodes CASSQVDRTQETQYF.

The rearrangement uses TRBV11-2 and TRBJ1-1; D unresolved. The CDR3 has 14 residues. Germline V gene data show CDR1 as SGHAT and CDR2 as FQNNGV. Between the trimmed V and J ends, which lost 5 bases and 6 bases, there was a span of 16 bases. The CDR3 nucleotides are TGTGCCAGCAGCCAGTGGACCGGGATTGCTGAAGCTTTCTTT. Its protein is CASSQWTGIAEAFF.

The chain combines TRBV2 with TRBJ2-7, with 7 bases aligning to TRBD1. The CDR3 sequence is 14 residues long. Trimming cost V 6 bases and J 1 base; bases outside gene matches: 6. Germline CDR1 and CDR2: SNHLY and FYNNEI. CDR3 DNA: TGTGCCAGCAGAGGGCAGGGGGTTTCCTACGAGCAGTACTTC. Translation: CASRGQGVSYEQYF.

The gene calls are TRBV7-9 and TRBJ2-7; TRBD1 matches 8 bases. Germline V gene lookup returns CDR1 SEHNR and CDR2 FQNEAQ (reference sequence). The V segment lost 1 base and the J segment 0 bases; nucleotides outside the gene matches: 5. This CDR3 has 16 amino acids. The CDR3 sequence is CASSLDQGAVSYEQYF. The CDR3 nucleotides read TGTGCCAGCAGCTTAGACCAGGGGGCGGTCTCCTACGAGCAGTACTTC.

In its sample, this clone was seen a few times. The chain joins TRBV5-6 to TRBJ1-6, with D possibly being TRBD1 (5 bases). Per germline, CDR1 SGHDT and CDR2 YYEEEE. The CDR3 is made up of 14 amino acids. V lost 1 base, J lost 10 bases, and 12 bases lay in between. CDR3 sequence reads: CASSLSQGGSPLHF. The CDR3 DNA follows: TGTGCCAGCAGCTTGTCTCAGGGAGGCTCACCCCTCCACTTT.

This chain uses TRBV5-1 with TRBJ2-7; possibly TRBD2 for D (5 bases). The CDR3 is 14 residues long. The germline V gene encodes CDR1 SGHRS and CDR2 YFSETQ. Trimming took 4 bases from V and 3 from J, leaving 14 bases between them. The CDR3 bases are TGCGCCAGCAGCCCCTCCCGAGGAGGCTACGAGCAGTACTTC. Amino acids: CASSPSRGGYEQYF.

This clone appeared once. J is TRBJ1-2 and V is TRBV7-9; 7 bases line up with TRBD1. The CDR3 runs 15 residues. Germline lookup yields CDR1 SEHNR and CDR2 FQNEAQ (reference sequence). With 11 bases clipped from V and 1 base from J, the junction kept 13 bases outside the gene matches. The CDR3 is CAGGAGGAFNYGYTF. As DNA, the CDR3 is TGTGCCGGCGGGGCAGGGGGTGCCTTTAACTATGGCTACACCTTC.

This clone has only one observation. The same CDR3 also results from other DNA sequences found in this sample. The V gene is TRBV13, the J gene TRBJ1-2; 7 bases line up with TRBD1. CDR3 length: 13 amino acids. The trim removed 5 bases at V and 4 bases at J, leaving 4 bases unmatched. Germline values: CDR1 PRHDT, CDR2 FYEKMQ (reference sequence). This CDR3 is CASSEDRAYGYTF. CDR3 sequence (DNA): TGTGCCAGCAGCGAAGACAGGGCCTATGGCTACACCTTC.

The V call is TRBV19, the J call TRBJ2-1, with TRBD1 matching 9 bases. J gave up 7 bases and V 3 bases, and 7 bases lay outside the gene matches. The CDR3 is 15 amino acids. The germline V gene encodes CDR1 LNHDA and CDR2 SQIVND (reference sequence). CDR3 nucleotide sequence: TGTGCCAGTAGTATCTGGGACAGGGCGGAGAATGAGCAGTTCTTC. Amino acids: CASSIWDRAENEQFF.

V is TRBV14 and J is TRBJ2-5; 9 nucleotides agree with TRBD1. This CDR3 is built from 16 residues. V was clipped by 3 bases and J by 2 bases; unmatched bases: 7. The V gene's germline CDR1 is SGHDN and CDR2 FVKESK. CDR3 in DNA: TGTGCCAGCAGCCAGATGAAGGGACAGGGACAAGAGACCCAGTACTTC. Its translation is CASSQMKGQGQETQYF.

A word on this clone: In the same sample, other DNA sequences code for this CDR3. V usage is TRBV27 and J usage is TRBJ1-4; D call uncertain. Germline V gene lookup returns CDR1 MNHEY and CDR2 SMNVEV (reference sequence). CDR3 length: 13 residues. The V and J ends lost 2 bases and 7 bases respectively, with 8 bases between them. CDR3 in amino acids: CASSLEWGEKLFF. CDR3 DNA: TGTGCCAGCAGTTTAGAATGGGGTGAAAAACTGTTTTTT.

This rearrangement joins TRBV5-6 to TRBJ2-3, with D uncertain. The CDR3 contains 14 residues. Between the trimmed V and J ends, which lost 1 base and 2 bases, there was a span of 8 bases. Germline CDR1 and CDR2: SGHDT and YYEEEE. This CDR3 reads CASSLFGYTDTQYF. The CDR3 DNA is TGTGCCAGCAGCTTGTTTGGCTACACAGATACGCAGTATTTT. The complete variable domain, with remaining parts taken from reference TRBV5-6 and TRBJ2-3, reads DAGVTQSPTHLIKTRGQQVTLRCSPKSGHDTVSWYQQALGQGPQFIFQYYEEEERQRGNFPDRFSGHQFPNYSSELNVNALLLGDSALYLCASSLFGYTDTQYFGPGTRLTVL.

The chain couples TRBV13 to TRBJ2-1; D perhaps matches TRBD1 (6 bases). V gave up 5 bases and J gave up 4 bases, with 15 bases separating them. The CDR3 is 15 residues long. Germline CDR1 is PRHDT and CDR2 is FYEKMQ (reference sequence). CDR3 loop: CASSPPQGTYNEQFF. CDR3 nucleotide sequence: TGTGCCAGCAGCCCCCCCCAGGGGACGTACAATGAGCAGTTCTTC.

The rearrangement uses TRBV5-6 and TRBJ2-5, with 11 positions matching TRBD2. The trim removed 6 bases at V and 7 bases at J, leaving 14 bases unmatched. CDR1 is SGHDT, CDR2 YYEEEE, per germline. There are 16 residues in the CDR3. The CDR3 bases are TGTGCCAGCATCAATCTAGGGACTAGCGGATTAAGGACCCAGTACTTC. As protein: CASINLGTSGLRTQYF.

A remark on this clone: At one end the junction does not follow the germline gene, possibly because of a read error. The genes are TRBV9 and TRBJ2-3, with TRBD2 identical over 8 bases. The germline V gene has CDR1 SGDLS and CDR2 YYNGEE. This CDR3 is built from 15 residues. CDR3 sequence: CAGSPPGGLGDTQYF. The CDR3 coding sequence is TGTGCCGGCAGCCCCCCGGGGGGGCTCGGTGATACGCAGTATTTT.

V and J are TRBV7-6 and TRBJ1-6; D remains unclear. Trimming removed 1 base at V and 4 bases at J, with 5 bases between. In germline, CDR1 is SGHVS, CDR2 FNYEAQ. The CDR3 is 14 amino acids. CDR3 in amino acids: CASSLVEYNSPLHF. The CDR3 DNA follows: TGTGCCAGCAGCTTAGTGGAGTATAATTCACCCCTCCACTTT. Full variable domain (outside the CDR3, taken from reference TRBV7-6 and TRBJ1-6): GAGVSQSPRYKVTKRGQDVALRCDPISGHVSLYWYRQALGQGPEFLTYFNYEAQQDKSGLPNDRFSAERPEGSISTLTIQRTEQRDSAMYRCASSLVEYNSPLHFGNGTRLTVT.

This clone was picked up one time. The sample carries other DNA sequences with the same CDR3. The V call is TRBV5-1, the J call TRBJ2-7; perhaps TRBD2 as D (5 bases). V was pared by 1 base and J by 4 bases, with 9 bases between. The germline gives CDR1 SGHRS, CDR2 YFSETQ. There are 13 residues in the CDR3. CDR3 nucleotide sequence: TGCGCCAGCAGCTTGCGGGGTGCATACGAGCAGTACTTC. It is translated as CASSLRGAYEQYF.

V is TRBV30 and J is TRBJ1-1; 7 bases are shared with TRBD1. This CDR3 has 13 amino acids. The V gene's germline CDR1 is GTSNPN and CDR2 SVGIG (reference sequence). Unmatched junction bases numbered 6, after V lost 0 bases and J lost 8 bases. The CDR3, as DNA: TGTGCCTGGAGTGTAGATACAGGGGAAGAAGCTTTCTTT. Amino acids: CAWSVDTGEEAFF.

The chain has TRBV27 and TRBJ2-5, with 7 bases fitting TRBD2. Germline loops: CDR1 MNHEY, CDR2 SMNVEV (reference sequence). This CDR3 is built from 14 residues. The V segment lost 5 bases and the J segment 7 bases; nucleotides outside the gene matches: 10. The CDR3 protein is CASSPGLASGTQYF. For the CDR3, the DNA is TGTGCCAGCAGTCCAGGTTTGGCTAGCGGGACCCAGTACTTC.